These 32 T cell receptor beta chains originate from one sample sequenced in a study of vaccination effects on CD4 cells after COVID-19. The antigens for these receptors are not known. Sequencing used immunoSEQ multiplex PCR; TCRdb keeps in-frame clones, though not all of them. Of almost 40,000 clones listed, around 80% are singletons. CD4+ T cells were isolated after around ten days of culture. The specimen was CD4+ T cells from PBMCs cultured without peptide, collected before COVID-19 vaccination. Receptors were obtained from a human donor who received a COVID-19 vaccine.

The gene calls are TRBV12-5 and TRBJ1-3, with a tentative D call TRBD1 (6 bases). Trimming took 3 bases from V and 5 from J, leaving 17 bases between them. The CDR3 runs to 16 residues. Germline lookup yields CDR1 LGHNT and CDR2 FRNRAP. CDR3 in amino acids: CASGLRPGQRRNTIYF. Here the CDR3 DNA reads TGTGCTAGTGGTTTACGACCGGGACAAAGAAGAAACACCATATATTTT. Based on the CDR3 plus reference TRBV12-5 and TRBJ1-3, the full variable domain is DARVTQTPRHKVTEMGQEVTMRCQPILGHNTVFWYRQTMMQGLELLAYFRNRAPLDDSGMPKDRFSAEMPDATLATLKIQPSEPRDSAVYFCASGLRPGQRRNTIYFGEGSWLTVV.

The chain's CDR3 is CASSSFQGDQPQHF. CDR3 nucleotide sequence: TGTGCCAGCTCAAGTTTCCAGGGCGATCAGCCCCAGCATTTT. The V gene is TRBV18, the J gene TRBJ1-5; tentative D call: TRBD1 (5 bases). V lost 5 bases, J lost 5 bases, and 13 bases lay in between. CDR1 is KGHSH, CDR2 LQKENI, per germline. The CDR3 runs 14 residues.

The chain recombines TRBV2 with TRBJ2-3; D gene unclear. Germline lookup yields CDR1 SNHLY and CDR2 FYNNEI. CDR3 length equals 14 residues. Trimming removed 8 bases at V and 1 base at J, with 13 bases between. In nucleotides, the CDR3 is TGTGCCAGCTTGCCGCGAACCCGCACAGATACGCAGTATTTT. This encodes CASLPRTRTDTQYF.

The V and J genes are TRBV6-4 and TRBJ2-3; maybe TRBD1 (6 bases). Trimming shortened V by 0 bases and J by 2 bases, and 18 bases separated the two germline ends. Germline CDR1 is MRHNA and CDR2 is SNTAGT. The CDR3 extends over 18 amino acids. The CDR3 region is CASSDSATGWGPTDTQYF. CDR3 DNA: TGTGCCAGCAGTGACTCTGCAACAGGGTGGGGGCCCACAGATACGCAGTATTTT.

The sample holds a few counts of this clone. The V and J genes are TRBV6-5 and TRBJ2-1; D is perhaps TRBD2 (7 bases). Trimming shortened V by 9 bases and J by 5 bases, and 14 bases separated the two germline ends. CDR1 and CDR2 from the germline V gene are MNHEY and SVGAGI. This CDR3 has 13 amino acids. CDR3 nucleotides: TGTGCCAGTTGGGGGGGCCCGAACAATGAGCAGTTCTTC. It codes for CASWGGPNNEQFF.

The CDR3 nucleotides read TGTGCTAGTGGTTTGGCTACAGGGGCTGCTCGTGTAGGAGAGACCCAGTACTTC. Translating it yields CASGLATGAARVGETQYF. The rearrangement joins TRBV12-5 to TRBJ2-5; 7 bases line up with TRBD1. CDR3 length equals 18 residues. CDR1 LGHNT and CDR2 FRNRAP come from the germline V gene. The V gene end was trimmed by 1 base and the J gene end by 4 bases; junction bases not matched to a gene: 15. Together with reference TRBV12-5 and TRBJ2-5, the CDR3 gives the full variable domain: DARVTQTPRHKVTEMGQEVTMRCQPILGHNTVFWYRQTMMQGLELLAYFRNRAPLDDSGMPKDRFSAEMPDATLATLKIQPSEPRDSAVYFCASGLATGAARVGETQYFGPGTRLLVL.

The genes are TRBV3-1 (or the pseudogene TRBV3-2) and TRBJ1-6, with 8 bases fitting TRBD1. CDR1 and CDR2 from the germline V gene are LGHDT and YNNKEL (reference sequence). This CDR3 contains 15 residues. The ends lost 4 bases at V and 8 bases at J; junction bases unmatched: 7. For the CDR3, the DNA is TGTGCCAGCAGCCGACACAGGGGGAAGGATTCACCCCTCCACTTT. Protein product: CASSRHRGKDSPLHF.

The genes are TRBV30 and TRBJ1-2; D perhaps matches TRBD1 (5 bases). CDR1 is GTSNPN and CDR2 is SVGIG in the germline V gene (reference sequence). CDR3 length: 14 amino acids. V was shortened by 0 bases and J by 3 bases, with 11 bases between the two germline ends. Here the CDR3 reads CAWSVGTEDYGYTF. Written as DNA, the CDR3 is TGTGCCTGGAGTGTAGGGACGGAAGACTATGGCTACACCTTC.

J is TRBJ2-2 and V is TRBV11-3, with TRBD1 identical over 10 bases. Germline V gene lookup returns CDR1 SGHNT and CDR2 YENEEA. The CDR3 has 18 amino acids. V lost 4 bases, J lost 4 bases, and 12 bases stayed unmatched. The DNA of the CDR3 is TGTGCCAGCAGCTCCATCGGGGGGGGGACAGGGGCCACCGGGGAGCTGTTTTTT. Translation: CASSSIGGGTGATGELFF.

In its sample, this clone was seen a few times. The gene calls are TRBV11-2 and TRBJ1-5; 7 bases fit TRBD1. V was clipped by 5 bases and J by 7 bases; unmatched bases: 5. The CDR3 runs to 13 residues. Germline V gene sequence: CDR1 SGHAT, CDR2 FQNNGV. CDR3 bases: TGTGCCAGCAGCCGGTCCAGGGGGCAGCCCCAGCATTTT. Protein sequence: CASSRSRGQPQHF.

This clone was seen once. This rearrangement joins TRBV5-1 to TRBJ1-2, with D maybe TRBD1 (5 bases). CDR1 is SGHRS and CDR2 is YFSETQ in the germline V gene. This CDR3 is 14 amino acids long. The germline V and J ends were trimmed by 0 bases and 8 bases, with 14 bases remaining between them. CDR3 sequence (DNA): TGCGCCAGCAGCTTGGACACAACAAACAGGGGCTACACCTTC. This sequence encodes CASSLDTTNRGYTF.

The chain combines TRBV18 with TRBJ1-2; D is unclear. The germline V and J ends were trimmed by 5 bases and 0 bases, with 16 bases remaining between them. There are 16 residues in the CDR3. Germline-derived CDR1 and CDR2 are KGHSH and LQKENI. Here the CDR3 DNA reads TGTGCCAGCTCATCCAATATCGGACGGGCTAACTATGGCTACACCTTC. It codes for CASSSNIGRANYGYTF.

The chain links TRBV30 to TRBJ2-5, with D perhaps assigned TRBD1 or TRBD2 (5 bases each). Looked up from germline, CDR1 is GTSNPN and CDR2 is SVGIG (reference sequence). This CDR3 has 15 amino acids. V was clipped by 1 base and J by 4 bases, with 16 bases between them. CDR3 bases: TGTGCCTGGAGTGAAATGTCTGGGACGGCAGAGACCCAGTACTTC. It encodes CAWSEMSGTAETQYF.

CDR3 protein: CASSVGSGIYQETQYF. CDR3 DNA: TGTGCCAGCAGCGTAGGATCCGGAATATACCAAGAGACCCAGTACTTC. The chain links TRBV9 to TRBJ2-5; the D is unclear. With 0 bases removed from V and 0 bases from J, the gap between germline ends came to 12 bases. Germline loops: CDR1 SGDLS, CDR2 YYNGEE. CDR3 size: 16 residues.

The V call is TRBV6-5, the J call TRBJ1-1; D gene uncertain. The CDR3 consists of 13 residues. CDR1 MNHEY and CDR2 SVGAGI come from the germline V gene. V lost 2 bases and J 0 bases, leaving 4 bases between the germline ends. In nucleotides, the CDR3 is TGTGCCAGCAGTTACGAGGTGAACACTGAAGCTTTCTTT. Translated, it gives CASSYEVNTEAFF.

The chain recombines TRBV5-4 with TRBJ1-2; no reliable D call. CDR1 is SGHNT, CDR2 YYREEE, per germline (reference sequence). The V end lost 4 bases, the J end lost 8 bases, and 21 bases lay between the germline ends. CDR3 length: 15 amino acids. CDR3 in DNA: TGTGCCAGCAGCCTGAGGAGTCTTGGTCAAGACGGCTACACCTTC. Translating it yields CASSLRSLGQDGYTF.

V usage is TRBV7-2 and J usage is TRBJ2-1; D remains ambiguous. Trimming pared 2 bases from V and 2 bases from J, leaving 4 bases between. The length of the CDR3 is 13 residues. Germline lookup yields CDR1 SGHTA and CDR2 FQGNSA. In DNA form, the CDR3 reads TGTGCCAGCAGCTTAACTACCTACAATGAGCAGTTCTTC. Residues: CASSLTTYNEQFF.

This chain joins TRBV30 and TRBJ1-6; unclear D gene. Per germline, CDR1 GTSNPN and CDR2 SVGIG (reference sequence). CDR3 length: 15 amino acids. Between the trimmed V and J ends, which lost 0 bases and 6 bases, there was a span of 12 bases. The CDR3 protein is CAWSVHPTSNSPLHF. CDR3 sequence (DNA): TGTGCCTGGAGTGTACACCCTACTTCTAATTCACCCCTCCACTTT. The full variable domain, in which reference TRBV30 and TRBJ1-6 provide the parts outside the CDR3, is SQTIHQWPATLVQPVGSPLSLECTVEGTSNPNLYWYRQAAGRGLQLLFYSVGIGQISSEVPQNLSASRPQDRQFILSSKKLLLSDSGFYLCAWSVHPTSNSPLHFGNGTRLTVT.

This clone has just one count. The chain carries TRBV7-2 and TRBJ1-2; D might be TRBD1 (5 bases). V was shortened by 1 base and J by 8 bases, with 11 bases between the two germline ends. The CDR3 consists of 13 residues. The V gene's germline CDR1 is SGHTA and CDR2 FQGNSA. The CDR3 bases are TGTGCCAGCAGCTTAGGGCAGGGAATAGGCTACACCTTC. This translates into CASSLGQGIGYTF.

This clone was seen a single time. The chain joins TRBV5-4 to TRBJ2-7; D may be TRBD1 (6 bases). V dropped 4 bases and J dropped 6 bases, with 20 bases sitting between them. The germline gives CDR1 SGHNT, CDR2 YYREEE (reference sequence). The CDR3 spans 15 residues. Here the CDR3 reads CASSQTGAGGREQYV. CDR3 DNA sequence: TGTGCCAGCAGCCAGACCGGCGCTGGGGGCCGCGAGCAGTACGTC.

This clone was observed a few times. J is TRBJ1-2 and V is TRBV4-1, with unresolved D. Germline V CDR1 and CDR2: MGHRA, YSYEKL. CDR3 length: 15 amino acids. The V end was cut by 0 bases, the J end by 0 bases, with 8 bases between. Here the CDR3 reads CASSQDKDANYGYTF. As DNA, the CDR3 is TGCGCCAGCAGCCAAGATAAGGACGCTAACTATGGCTACACCTTC.

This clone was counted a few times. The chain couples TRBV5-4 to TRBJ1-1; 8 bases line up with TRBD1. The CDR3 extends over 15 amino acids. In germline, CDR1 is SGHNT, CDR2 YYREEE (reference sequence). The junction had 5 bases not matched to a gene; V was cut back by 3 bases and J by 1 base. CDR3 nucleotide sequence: TGTGCCAGCAGCTCGGACAGGGATAAGAACACTGAAGCTTTCTTT. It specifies CASSSDRDKNTEAFF.

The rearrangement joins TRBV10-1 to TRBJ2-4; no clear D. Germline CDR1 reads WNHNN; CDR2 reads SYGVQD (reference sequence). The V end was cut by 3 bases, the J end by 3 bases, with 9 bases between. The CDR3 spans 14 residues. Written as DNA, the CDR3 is TGCGCCAGCAGTGACCCGTTAGGCAAAAACATTCAGTACTTC. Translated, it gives CASSDPLGKNIQYF.

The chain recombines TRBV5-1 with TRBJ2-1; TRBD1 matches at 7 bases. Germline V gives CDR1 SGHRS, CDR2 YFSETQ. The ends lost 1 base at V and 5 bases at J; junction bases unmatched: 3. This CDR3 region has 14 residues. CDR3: CASSLTGENNEQFF. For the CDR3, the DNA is TGCGCCAGCAGCTTGACAGGGGAAAACAATGAGCAGTTCTTC.

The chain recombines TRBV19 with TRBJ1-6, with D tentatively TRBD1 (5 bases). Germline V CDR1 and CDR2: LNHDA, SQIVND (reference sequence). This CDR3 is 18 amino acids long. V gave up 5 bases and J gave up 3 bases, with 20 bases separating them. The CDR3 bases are TGTGCCAGTAGTTCCGGGACCATAGAAGCTCTCTATAATTCACCCCTCCACTTT. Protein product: CASSSGTIEALYNSPLHF. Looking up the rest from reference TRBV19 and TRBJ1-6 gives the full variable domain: DGGITQSPKYLFRKEGQNVTLSCEQNLNHDAMYWYRQDPGQGLRLIYYSQIVNDFQKGDIAEGYSVSREKKESFPLTVTSAQKNPTAFYLCASSSGTIEALYNSPLHFGNGTRLTVT.

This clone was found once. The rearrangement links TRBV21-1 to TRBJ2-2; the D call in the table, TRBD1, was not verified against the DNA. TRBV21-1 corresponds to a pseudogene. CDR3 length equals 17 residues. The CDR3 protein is CASSTPGQGFCTGELFF. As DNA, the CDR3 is TGTGCCAGCAGCACTCCGGGACAGGGTTTTTGCACCGGGGAGCTGTTTTTT.

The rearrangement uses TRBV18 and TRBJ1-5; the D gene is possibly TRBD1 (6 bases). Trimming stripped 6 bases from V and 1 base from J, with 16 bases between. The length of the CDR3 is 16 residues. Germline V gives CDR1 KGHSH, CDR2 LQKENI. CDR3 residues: CASSEGVTGSNQPQHF. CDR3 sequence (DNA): TGTGCCAGCTCTGAGGGGGTTACTGGAAGCAATCAGCCCCAGCATTTT.

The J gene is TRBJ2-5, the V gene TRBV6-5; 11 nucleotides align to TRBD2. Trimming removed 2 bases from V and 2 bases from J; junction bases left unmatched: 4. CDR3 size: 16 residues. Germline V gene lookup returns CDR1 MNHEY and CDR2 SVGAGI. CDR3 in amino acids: CASSYRGLAVQETQYF. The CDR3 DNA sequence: TGTGCCAGCAGTTACCGGGGACTAGCGGTACAAGAGACCCAGTACTTC.

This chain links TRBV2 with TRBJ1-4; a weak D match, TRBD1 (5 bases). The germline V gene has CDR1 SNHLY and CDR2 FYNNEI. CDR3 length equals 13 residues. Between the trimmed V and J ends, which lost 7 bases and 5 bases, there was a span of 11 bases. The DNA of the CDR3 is TGTGCCAGCATGAGGGACCTCAATGAAAAACTGTTTTTT. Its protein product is CASMRDLNEKLFF.

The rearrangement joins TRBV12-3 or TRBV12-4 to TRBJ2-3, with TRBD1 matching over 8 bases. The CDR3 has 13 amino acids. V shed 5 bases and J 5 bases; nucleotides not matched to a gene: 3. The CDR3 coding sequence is TGTGCCAGCAGTCGGACAGGGAGAGATACGCAGTATTTT. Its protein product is CASSRTGRDTQYF.

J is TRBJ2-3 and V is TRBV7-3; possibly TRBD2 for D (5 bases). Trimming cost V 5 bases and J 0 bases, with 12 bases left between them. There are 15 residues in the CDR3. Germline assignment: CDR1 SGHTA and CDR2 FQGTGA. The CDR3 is CASSAGLESTDTQYF. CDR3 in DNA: TGTGCCAGCAGCGCCGGACTGGAAAGCACAGATACGCAGTATTTT.

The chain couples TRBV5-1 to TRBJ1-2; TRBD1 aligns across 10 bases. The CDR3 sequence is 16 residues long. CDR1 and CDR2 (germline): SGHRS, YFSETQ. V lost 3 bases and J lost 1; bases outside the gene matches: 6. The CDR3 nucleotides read TGCGCCAGCAGCTCGACCGACAGGGGGCTTAACTATGGCTACACCTTC. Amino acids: CASSSTDRGLNYGYTF.